This T cell receptor (beta chain) was captured by sequencing in a study of shared clonotypes between healthy human individuals. Study in general: Three CD4 naive, three CD4 memory, two CD8 naive and one CD8 memory plate were used per donor. Study-wide points: Roughly 5% of naive CD4 clonotypes were shared across several donors.

With respect to this clone: As yet, its antigen is unknown.

A CD45RA-negative memory subset and a CD45RA+ naive subset were separated from the CD4+ cells. Deep was the level at which the assay was run. Sequencing used immunoSEQ multiplex PCR; TCRdb keeps in-frame clones, though not all of them. This table has roughly 1.4 million clones, 98% appearing once. The sequence was collected from a man aged 25-40 years in good health. What was sequenced was naive CD4+ T cells sorted from blood. The subset was: CD45RA+ positively selected.

In DNA, the CDR3 is TGTGCCAGCAGCCCCGACAGGGGGCTCGATGAGCAGTTCTTC. Its protein is CASSPDRGLDEQFF. The genes are TRBV6-4 and TRBJ2-1; 10 bases map to TRBD1. Germline V CDR1 and CDR2: MRHNA, SNTAGT. With V trimmed by 6 bases and J by 8 bases, 7 bases remained unmatched. The CDR3 has 14 amino acids.